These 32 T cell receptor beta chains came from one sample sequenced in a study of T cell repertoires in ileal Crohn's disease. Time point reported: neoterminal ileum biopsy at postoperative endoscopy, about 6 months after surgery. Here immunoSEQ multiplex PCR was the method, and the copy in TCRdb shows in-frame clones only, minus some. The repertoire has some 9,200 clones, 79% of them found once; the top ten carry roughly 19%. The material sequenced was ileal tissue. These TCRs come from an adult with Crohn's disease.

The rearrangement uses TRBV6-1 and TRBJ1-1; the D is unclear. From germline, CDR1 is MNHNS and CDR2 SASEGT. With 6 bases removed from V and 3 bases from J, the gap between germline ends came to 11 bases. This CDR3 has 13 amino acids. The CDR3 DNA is TGTGCCAGCAGGAGGGAAGAGGACACTGAAGCTTTCTTT. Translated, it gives CASRREEDTEAFF.

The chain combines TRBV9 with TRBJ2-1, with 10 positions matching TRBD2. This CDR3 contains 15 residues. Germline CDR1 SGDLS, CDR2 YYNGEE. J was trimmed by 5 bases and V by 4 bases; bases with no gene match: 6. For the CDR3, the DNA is TGTGCCAGCAGCATTCTAGCGGGGGCCCACAATGAGCAGTTCTTC. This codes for CASSILAGAHNEQFF.

The CDR3 coding sequence is TGTGCCAGCAGCGCAGACAGGTTGGGATTTACCGGGGAGCTGTTTTTT. Protein product: CASSADRLGFTGELFF. The chain employs TRBV6-6 and TRBJ2-2, with TRBD1 as a possible D gene (6 bases). V was cut by 6 bases and J by 5 bases, with 19 bases left in between. The germline V gene encodes CDR1 MNHNY and CDR2 SVGAGI (reference sequence). This CDR3 spans 16 amino acids.

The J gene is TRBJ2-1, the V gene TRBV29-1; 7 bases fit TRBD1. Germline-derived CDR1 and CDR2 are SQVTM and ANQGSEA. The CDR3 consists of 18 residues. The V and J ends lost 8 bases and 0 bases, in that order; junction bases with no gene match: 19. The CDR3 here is CSPRGGSPLESSYNEQFF. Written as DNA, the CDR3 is TGCAGCCCCAGAGGGGGCAGTCCCCTAGAGAGCTCCTACAATGAGCAGTTCTTC.

The CDR3: CASSLLPPVWQATDTQYF. CDR3 nucleotides: TGTGCCAGCAGTTTACTCCCGCCGGTGTGGCAGGCCACAGATACGCAGTATTTT. This chain connects TRBV27 to TRBJ2-3, with D uncertain. Germline assignment: CDR1 MNHEY and CDR2 SMNVEV (reference sequence). This CDR3 has 18 residues. Trimming stripped 2 bases from V and 2 bases from J, with 20 bases between.

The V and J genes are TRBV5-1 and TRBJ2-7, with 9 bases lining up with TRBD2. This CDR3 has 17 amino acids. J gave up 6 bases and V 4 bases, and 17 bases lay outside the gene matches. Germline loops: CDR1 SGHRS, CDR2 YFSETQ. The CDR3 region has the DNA TGCGCCAGCAGCCTCACCTCCGGGGCGGGGGGGCCTGTCGAGCAGTACTTC. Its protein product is CASSLTSGAGGPVEQYF.

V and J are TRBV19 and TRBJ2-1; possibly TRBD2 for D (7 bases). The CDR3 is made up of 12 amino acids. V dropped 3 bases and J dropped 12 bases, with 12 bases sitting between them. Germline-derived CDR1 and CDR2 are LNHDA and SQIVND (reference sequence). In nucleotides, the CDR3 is TGTGCCAGTAGTATGGGGGGCGGGGGGCAGTTCTTC. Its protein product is CASSMGGGGQFF.

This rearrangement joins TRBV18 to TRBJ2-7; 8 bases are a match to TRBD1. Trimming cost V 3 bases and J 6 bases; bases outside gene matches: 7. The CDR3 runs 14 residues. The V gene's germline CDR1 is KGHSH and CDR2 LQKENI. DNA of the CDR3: TGTGCCAGCTCACCCGGGACAGGCCTGCGCGAGCAGTACTTC. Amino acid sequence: CASSPGTGLREQYF.

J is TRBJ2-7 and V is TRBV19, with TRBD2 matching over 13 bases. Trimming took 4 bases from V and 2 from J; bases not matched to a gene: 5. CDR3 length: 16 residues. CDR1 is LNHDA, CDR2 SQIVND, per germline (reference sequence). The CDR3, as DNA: TGTGCCAGTAGTAGACTTGGGACTAGCGGGACCTACGAGCAGTACTTC. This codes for CASSRLGTSGTYEQYF.

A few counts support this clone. Written as DNA, the CDR3 is TGTGCCAGCAGCTTCGGGACACCTCCCTACGAGCAGTACTTC. Encoded protein: CASSFGTPPYEQYF. This chain uses TRBV7-9 with TRBJ2-7; possible D gene TRBD1, 6 bases. CDR1 and CDR2 from the germline V gene are SEHNR and FQNEAQ (reference sequence). The CDR3 totals 14 residues. The germline V and J ends were trimmed by 3 bases and 2 bases, with 11 bases remaining between them.

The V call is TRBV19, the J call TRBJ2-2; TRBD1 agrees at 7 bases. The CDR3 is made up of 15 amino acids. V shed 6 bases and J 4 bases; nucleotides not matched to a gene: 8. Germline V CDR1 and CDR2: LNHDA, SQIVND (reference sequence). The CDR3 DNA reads TGTGCCAGTAGCTACGGGACAGCCCGCACCGGGGAGCTGTTTTTT. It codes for CASSYGTARTGELFF.

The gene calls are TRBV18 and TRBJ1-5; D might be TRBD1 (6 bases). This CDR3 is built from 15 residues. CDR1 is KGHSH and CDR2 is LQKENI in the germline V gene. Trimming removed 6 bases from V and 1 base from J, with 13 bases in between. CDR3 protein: CASSRRGGSNQPQHF. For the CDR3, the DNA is TGTGCCAGCTCCCGAAGGGGGGGAAGCAATCAGCCCCAGCATTTT.

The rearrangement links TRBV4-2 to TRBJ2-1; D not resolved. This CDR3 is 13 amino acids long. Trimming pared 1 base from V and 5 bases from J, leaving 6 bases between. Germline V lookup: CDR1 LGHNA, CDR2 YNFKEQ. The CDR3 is CASSQAGDNEQFF. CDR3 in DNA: TGTGCCAGCAGCCAAGCAGGTGACAATGAGCAGTTCTTC.

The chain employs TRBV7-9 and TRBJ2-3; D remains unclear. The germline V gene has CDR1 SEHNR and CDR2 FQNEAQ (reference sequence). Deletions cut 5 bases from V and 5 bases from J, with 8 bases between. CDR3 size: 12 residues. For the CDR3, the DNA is TGTGCCAGCAGCCCCCCTAGAGATACGCAGTATTTT. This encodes CASSPPRDTQYF.

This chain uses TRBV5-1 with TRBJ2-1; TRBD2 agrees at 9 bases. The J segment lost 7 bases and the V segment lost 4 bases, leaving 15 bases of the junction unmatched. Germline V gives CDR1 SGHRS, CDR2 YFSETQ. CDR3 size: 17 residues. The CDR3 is CASSMGAMRGGMNEQFF. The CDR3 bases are TGCGCCAGCAGCATGGGGGCTATGCGGGGGGGTATGAATGAGCAGTTCTTC.

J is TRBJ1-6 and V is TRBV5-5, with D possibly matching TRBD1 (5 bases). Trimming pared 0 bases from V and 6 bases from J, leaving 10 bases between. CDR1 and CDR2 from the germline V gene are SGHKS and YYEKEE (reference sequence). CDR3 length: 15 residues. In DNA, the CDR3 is TGTGCCAGCAGCTTGGGACAGAGTACTAATTCACCCCTCCACTTT. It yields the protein CASSLGQSTNSPLHF.

CDR3 sequence (DNA): TGTGCCAGCAGCTTTAGCGGGAGGGAGGATACGCAGTATTTT. It codes for CASSFSGREDTQYF. This sequence joins TRBV11-3 and TRBJ2-3; TRBD2 matches at 11 bases. V shed 3 bases and J 6 bases; nucleotides not matched to a gene: 2. CDR1 is SGHNT, CDR2 YENEEA, per germline. The CDR3 runs to 14 residues.

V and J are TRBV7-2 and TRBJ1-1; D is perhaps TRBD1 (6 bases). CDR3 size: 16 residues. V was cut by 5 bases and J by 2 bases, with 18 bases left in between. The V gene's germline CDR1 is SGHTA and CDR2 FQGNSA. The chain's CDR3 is CASSPDRLGSNTEAFF. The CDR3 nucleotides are TGTGCCAGCAGCCCTGACAGGTTGGGGTCCAACACTGAAGCTTTCTTT.

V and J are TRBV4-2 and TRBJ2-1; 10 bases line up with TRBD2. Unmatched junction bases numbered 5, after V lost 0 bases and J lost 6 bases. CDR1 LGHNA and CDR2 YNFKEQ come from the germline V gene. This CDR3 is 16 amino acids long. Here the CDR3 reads CASSQDGLAGVNEQFF. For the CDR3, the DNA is TGTGCCAGCAGCCAAGATGGGCTAGCGGGAGTCAATGAGCAGTTCTTC.

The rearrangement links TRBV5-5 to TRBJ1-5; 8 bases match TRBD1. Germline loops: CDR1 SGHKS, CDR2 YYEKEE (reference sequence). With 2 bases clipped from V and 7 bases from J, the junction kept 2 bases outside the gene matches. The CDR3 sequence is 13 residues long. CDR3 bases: TGTGCCAGCAGCTTCTCAGGGGGCCAGCCCCAGCATTTT. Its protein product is CASSFSGGQPQHF.

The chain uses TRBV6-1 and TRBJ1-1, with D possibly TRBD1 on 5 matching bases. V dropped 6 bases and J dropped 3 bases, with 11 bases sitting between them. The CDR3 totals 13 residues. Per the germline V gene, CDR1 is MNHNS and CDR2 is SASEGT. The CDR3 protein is CASRADRDTEAFF. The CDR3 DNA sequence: TGTGCCAGCAGAGCCGACAGAGACACTGAAGCTTTCTTT.

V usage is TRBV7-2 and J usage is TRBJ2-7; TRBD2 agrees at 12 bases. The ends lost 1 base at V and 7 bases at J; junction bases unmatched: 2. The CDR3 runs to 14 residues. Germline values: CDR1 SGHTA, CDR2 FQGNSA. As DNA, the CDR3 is TGTGCCAGCAGCTTAGGGCTAGCGGGAGGGGAGCAGTACTTC. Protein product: CASSLGLAGGEQYF. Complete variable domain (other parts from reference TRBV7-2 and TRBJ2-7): GAGVSQSPSNKVTEKGKDVELRCDPISGHTALYWYRQSLGQGLEFLIYFQGNSAPDKSGLPSDRFSAERTGGSVSTLTIQRTQQEDSAVYLCASSLGLAGGEQYFGPGTRLTVT.

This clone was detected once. CDR3 nucleotides: TGTGCCAGCAGTGAGTCCGGACAGCCTAATGAAAAACTGTTTTTT. This codes for CASSESGQPNEKLFF. The chain uses TRBV6-4 and TRBJ1-4; a possible D gene is TRBD1 (6 bases). The CDR3 sequence is 15 residues long. V was clipped by 3 bases and J by 3 bases, with 11 bases between them. Germline lookup yields CDR1 MRHNA and CDR2 SNTAGT.

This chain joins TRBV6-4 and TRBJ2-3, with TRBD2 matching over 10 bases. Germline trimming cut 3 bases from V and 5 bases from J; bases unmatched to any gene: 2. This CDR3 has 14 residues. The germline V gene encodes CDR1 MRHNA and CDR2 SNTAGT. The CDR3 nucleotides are TGTGCCAGCAGTGAGGCTAGCGGGGGAGATACGCAGTATTTT. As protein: CASSEASGGDTQYF.

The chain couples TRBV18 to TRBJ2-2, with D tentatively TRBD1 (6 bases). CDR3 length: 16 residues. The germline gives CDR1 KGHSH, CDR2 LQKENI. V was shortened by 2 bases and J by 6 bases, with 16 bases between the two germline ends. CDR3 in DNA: TGTGCCAGCTCACCAACACAGGGAGCCGCTGCCGGGGAGCTGTTTTTT. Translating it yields CASSPTQGAAAGELFF.

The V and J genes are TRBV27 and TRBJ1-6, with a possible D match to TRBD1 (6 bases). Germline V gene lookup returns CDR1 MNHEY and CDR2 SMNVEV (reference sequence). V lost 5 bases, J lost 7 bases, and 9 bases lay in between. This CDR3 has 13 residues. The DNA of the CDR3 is TGTGCCAGCAGTGTGGGGGCGAATTCACCCCTCCACTTT. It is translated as CASSVGANSPLHF.

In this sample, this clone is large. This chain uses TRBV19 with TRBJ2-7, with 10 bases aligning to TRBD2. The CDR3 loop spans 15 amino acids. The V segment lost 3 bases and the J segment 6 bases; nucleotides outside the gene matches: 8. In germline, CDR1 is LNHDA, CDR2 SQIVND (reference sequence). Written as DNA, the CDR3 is TGTGCCAGTAGTATCACTGGGACTAGCGATTTCGAGCAGTACTTC. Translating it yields CASSITGTSDFEQYF. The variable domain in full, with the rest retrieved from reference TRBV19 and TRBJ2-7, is DGGITQSPKYLFRKEGQNVTLSCEQNLNHDAMYWYRQDPGQGLRLIYYSQIVNDFQKGDIAEGYSVSREKKESFPLTVTSAQKNPTAFYLCASSITGTSDFEQYFGPGTRLTVT.

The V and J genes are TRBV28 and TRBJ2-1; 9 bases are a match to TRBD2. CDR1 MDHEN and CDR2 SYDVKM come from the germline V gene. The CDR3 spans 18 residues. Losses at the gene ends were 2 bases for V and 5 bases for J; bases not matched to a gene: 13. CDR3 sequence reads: CASSLNTRGSGRDNEQFF. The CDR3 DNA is TGTGCCAGCAGTTTAAACACTAGGGGTAGCGGGAGAGACAATGAGCAGTTCTTC.

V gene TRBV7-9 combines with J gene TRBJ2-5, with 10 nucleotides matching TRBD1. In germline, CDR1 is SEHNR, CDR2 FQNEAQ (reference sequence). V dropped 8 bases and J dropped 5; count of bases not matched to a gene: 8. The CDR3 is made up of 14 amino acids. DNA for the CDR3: TGTGCCAGCGGACAGGGGGTGAGAGGGGAGACCCAGTACTTC. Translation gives CASGQGVRGETQYF.

CDR3 residues: CATSRARQDTGELFF. The CDR3, as DNA: TGTGCCACCAGCAGAGCCCGACAGGACACCGGGGAGCTGTTTTTT. V is TRBV15 and J is TRBJ2-2, with D tentatively TRBD1 (6 bases). The germline V and J ends were trimmed by 1 base and 3 bases, with 9 bases remaining between them. Germline assignment: CDR1 LNHNV and CDR2 YYDKDF (reference sequence). The CDR3 extends over 15 amino acids.

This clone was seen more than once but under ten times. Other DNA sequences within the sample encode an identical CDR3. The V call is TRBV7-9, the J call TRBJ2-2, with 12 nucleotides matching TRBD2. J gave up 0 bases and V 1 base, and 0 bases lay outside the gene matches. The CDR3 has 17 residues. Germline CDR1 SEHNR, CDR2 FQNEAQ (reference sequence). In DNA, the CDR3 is TGTGCCAGCAGCTTAGGACTAGCGGGGGCGAACACCGGGGAGCTGTTTTTT. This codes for CASSLGLAGANTGELFF.

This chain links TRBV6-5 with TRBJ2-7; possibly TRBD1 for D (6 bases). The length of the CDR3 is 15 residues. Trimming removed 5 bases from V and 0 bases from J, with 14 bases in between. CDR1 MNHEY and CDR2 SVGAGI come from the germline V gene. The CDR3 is CASSGYGTHSYEQYF. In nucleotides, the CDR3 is TGTGCCAGCAGTGGCTACGGGACACACTCCTACGAGCAGTACTTC.